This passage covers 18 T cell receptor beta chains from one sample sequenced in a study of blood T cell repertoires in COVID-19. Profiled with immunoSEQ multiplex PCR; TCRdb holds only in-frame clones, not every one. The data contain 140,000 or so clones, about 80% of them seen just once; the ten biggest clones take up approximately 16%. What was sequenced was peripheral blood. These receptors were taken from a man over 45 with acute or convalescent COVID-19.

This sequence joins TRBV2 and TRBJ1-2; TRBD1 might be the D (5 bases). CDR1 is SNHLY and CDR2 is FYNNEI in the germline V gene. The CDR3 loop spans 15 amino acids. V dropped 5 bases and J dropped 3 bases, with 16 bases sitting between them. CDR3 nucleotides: TGTGCCAGCAGTAAAAGGGGCCAGGGTGACTATGGCTACACCTTC. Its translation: CASSKRGQGDYGYTF.

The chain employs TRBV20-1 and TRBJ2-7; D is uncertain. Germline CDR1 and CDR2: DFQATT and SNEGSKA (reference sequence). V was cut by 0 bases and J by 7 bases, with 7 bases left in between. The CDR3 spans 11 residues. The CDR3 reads CSARDLTEQYV. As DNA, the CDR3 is TGCAGTGCTAGAGATCTGACTGAGCAGTACGTC.

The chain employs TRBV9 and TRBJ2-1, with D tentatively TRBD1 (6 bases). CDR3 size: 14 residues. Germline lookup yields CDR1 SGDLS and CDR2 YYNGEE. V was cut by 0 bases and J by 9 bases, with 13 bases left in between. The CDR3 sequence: CASSVDIGQIEQFF. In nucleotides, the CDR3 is TGTGCCAGCAGCGTAGATATAGGACAGATTGAGCAGTTCTTC. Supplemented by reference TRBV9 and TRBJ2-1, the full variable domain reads DSGVTQTPKHLITATGQRVTLRCSPRSGDLSVYWYQQSLDQGLQFLIQYYNGEERAKGNILERFSAQQFPDLHSELNLSSLELGDSALYFCASSVDIGQIEQFFGPGTRLTVL.

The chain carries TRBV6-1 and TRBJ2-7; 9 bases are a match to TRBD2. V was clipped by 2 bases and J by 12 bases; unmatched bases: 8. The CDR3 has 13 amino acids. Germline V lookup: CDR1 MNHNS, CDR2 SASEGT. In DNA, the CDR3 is TGTGCCAGCAGTGAAAGTCCTAGCGGGGCTGTGTACGTC. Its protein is CASSESPSGAVYV.

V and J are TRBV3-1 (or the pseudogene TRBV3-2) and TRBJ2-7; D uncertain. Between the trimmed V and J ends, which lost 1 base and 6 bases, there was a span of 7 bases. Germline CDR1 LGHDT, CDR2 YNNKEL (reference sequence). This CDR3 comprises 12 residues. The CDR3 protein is CASSQVLGEQYF. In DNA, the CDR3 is TGTGCCAGCAGCCAAGTCCTAGGCGAGCAGTACTTC.

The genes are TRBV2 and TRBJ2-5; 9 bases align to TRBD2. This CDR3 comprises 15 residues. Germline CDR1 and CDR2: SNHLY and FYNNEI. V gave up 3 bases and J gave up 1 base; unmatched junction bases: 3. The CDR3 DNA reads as TGTGCCAGCAGTGAGTTGCGGGGGGGCCAAGAGACCCAGTACTTC. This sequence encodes CASSELRGGQETQYF.

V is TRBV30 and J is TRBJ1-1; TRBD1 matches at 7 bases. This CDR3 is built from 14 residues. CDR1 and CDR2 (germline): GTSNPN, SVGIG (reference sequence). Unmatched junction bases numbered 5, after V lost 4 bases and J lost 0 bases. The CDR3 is CAWNRGWVNTEAFF. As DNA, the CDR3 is TGTGCCTGGAACAGGGGTTGGGTGAACACTGAAGCTTTCTTT.

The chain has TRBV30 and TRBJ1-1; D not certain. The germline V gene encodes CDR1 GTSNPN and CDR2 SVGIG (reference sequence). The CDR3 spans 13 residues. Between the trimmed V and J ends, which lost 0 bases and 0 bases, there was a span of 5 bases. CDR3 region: CAWSVAMNTEAFF. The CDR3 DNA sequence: TGTGCCTGGAGTGTAGCCATGAACACTGAAGCTTTCTTT.

CDR3 in amino acids: CASTQGGRGYTF. DNA of the CDR3: TGTGCCAGCACTCAGGGTGGCCGTGGCTACACCTTC. V usage is TRBV12-3 or TRBV12-4 and J usage is TRBJ1-2, with D tentatively TRBD1 (5 bases). The CDR3 covers 12 residues. The ends were cut back, 7 bases at V and 7 bases at J, with 13 bases in the middle.

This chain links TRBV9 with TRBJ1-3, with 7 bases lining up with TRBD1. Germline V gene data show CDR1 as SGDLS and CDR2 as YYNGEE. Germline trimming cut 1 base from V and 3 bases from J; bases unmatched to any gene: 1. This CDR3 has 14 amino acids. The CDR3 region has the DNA TGTGCCAGCAGCGTAACAGGGGATGGAAACACCATATATTTT. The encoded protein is CASSVTGDGNTIYF.

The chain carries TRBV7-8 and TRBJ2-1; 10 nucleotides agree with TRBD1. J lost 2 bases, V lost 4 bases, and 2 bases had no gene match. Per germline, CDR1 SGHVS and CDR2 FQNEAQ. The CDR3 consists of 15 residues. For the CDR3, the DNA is TGTGCCAGCAGCTCCGGGACAGGGGCCTACAATGAGCAGTTCTTC. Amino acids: CASSSGTGAYNEQFF.

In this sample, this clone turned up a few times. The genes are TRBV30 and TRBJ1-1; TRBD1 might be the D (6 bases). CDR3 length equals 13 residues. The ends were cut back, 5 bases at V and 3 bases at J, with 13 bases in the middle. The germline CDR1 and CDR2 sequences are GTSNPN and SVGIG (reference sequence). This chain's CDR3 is CAWSGVSHTEAFF. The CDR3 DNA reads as TGTGCCTGGTCAGGGGTTAGTCACACTGAAGCTTTCTTT.

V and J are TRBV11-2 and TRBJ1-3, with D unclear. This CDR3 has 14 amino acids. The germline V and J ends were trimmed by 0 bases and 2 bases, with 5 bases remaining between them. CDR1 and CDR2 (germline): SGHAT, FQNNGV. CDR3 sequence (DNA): TGTGCCAGCAGCTTAGATACAGCTGGAAACACCATATATTTT. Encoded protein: CASSLDTAGNTIYF.

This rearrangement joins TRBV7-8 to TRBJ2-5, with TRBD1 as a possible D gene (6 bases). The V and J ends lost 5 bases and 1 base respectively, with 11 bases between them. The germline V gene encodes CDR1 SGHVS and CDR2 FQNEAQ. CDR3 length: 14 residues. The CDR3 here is CASSVRDTQETQYF. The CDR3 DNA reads TGTGCCAGCAGCGTCCGGGACACCCAAGAGACCCAGTACTTC.

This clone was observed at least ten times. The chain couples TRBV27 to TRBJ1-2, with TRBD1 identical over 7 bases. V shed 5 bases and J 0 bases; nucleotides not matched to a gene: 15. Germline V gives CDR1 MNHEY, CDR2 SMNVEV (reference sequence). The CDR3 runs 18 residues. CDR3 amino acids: CASSPKTDRVYPNYGYTF. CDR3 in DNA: TGTGCCAGCAGTCCCAAAACCGACAGGGTATACCCTAACTATGGCTACACCTTC.

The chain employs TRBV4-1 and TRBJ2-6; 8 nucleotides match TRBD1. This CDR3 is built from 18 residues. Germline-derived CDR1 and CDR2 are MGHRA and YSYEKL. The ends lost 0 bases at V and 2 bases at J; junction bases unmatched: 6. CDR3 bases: TGCGCCAGCAGCCAAGATGGGGCAGGGGGCACTGGGGCCAACGTCCTGACTTTC. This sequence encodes CASSQDGAGGTGANVLTF.

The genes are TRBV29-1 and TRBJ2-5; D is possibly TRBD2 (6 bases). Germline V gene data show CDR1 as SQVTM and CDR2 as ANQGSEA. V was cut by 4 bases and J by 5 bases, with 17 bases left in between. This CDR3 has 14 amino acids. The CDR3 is CSVATGVLGETQYF. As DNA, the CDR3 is TGCAGCGTTGCCACGGGGGTCCTAGGGGAGACCCAGTACTTC.

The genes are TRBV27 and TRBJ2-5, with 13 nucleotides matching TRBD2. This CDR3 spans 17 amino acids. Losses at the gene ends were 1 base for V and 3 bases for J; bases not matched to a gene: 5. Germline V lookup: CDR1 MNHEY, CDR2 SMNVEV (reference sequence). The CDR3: CASSLFLGTSGEETQYF. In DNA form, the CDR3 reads TGTGCCAGCAGTTTATTCTTAGGGACTAGCGGGGAAGAGACCCAGTACTTC.